This T cell receptor (beta chain) is drawn from a study of monozygotic twins with inflammatory bowel disease. Findings and caveats of the study: The existence of one strong signal or clonotype linked to IBD lacked support.

Details on this clonotype: Its target is unknown.

Per individual sample, eight separate reactions were used to make cDNA. The cDNA of both the TCRalpha and TCRbeta chains was subjected to two nested PCRs of approximately 16 and 10 cycles. TCRdb re-called the 5' RACE reads; every CDR3 protein appears as one record, without DNA. This listing includes around 140,000 distinct CDR3 sequences. Input material: blood. This TCR derives from a human donor with ulcerative colitis or Crohn's disease, or a healthy co-twin of an affected twin (not recorded which).

CDR3 residues: CASSPLSPATQYF. V and J are TRBV7-2 and TRBJ2-3; TCRdb indicates TRBD2, and absent DNA this call remains unverified. Germline CDR1 SGHTA, CDR2 FQGNSA. The CDR3 is 13 amino acids.